This T cell receptor (beta chain) appears in the sequencing data of a study of control samples from healthy donors and cancer patients. The protocol was immunoSEQ multiplex PCR, while the TCRdb copy is restricted to in-frame clones and leaves out a portion. The sample has approximately 40,000 clones, 80% to 95% seen once; the top ten hold more than 3%. The CDR3 totals 16 residues. V gene TRBV21-1 combines with J gene TRBJ1-5. TRBV21-1 is tagged as a pseudogene. This clonotype was sampled from a woman aged 45-65 years in good health. The sequenced sample was blood. The DNA of the CDR3 is TGTGCCAGCAGCAAAGGCTATCGGGAAAAGGATCAGCCCCAGCATTTT. Translation gives CASSKGYREKDQPQHF.